This TCR beta chain is drawn from a study of post-analysis software for immune sequencing data. Overall study: The study covered relapsing-remitting, secondary progressive and progressive-relapsing courses of multiple sclerosis.

Concerning this clonotype itself: Antigen unknown.

cDNA libraries for TCR beta contained unique molecular identifiers. Each sample of about 0.95 to 11 million input T cells yielded roughly 500,000 cDNA molecules, so each molecule approximated one T cell. TCRdb re-called the PCR reads with MiXCR, one entry per CDR3 protein. This sample has approximately 400,000 distinct CDR3 sequences, with about a third found just once. General study findings and limits: Those with multiple sclerosis, the patient group, showed significantly lower normalized Chao1 diversity than controls. Patients showed TRBV5-6, TRBV5-1 and TRBV20-1 among several TRBV segments more frequent than in controls. Those samples that were prepared in the same batch co-clustered strongly by F measure.

In germline, CDR1 is SGHVS, CDR2 FQNEAQ. This CDR3 has 14 residues. Trimming took 5 bases from V and 3 from J; bases not matched to a gene: 1. The rearrangement links TRBV7-8 to TRBJ2-3; TRBD1 matches at 11 bases. This receptor was identified in a girl aged 10-17 years with multiple sclerosis. Sequenced: blood. Here the CDR3 reads CASSRDRGTDTQYF. CDR3 in DNA: TGTGCCAGCAGCCGGGACAGGGGGACAGATACGCAGTATTTT.